The rows below give T cell receptor beta chains drawn from one sample of a study of cytomegalovirus exposure and HLA in healthy donors. The method was immunoSEQ multiplex PCR; TCRdb's version includes in-frame clones alone and lacks a portion of them. The data contain about 170,000 clones, 79% of them singletons. Sequenced sample: PBMCs. The source of these receptors is a woman aged 50 to 65 in good health and CMV-seronegative. The CDR3 runs from the conserved cysteine through the conserved F or W. The D gene is left open where the match is weak. The size entry is marked missing in some rows and otherwise reads once, few, many or a size class.

d_gene	v_gene	abundance	j_gene	CDR3aa	CDR3nt
TRBD2	TRBV9	.	TRBJ2-7	CASSVSGLAGEAYEQYF	TGTGCCAGCAGCGTATCGGGACTAGCGGGGGAGGCCTACGAGCAGTACTTC
.	TRBV28	.	TRBJ1-5	CASSLGQMGYSNQPQHF	TGTGCCAGCAGTTTGGGGCAAATGGGCTATAGCAATCAGCCCCAGCATTTT
.	TRBV9	.	TRBJ2-7	CASSAGVTYEQYF	TGTGCCAGCAGCGCCGGGGTTACCTACGAGCAGTACTTC
TRBD1	TRBV27	.	TRBJ2-3	CASTGGPTDTQYF	TGTGCCAGCACAGGGGGACCCACAGATACGCAGTATTTT
TRBD1	TRBV7-7	.	TRBJ1-3	CASSTGTGPGNTIYF	TGTGCTAGCAGCACCGGGACAGGGCCAGGAAACACCATATATTTT
.	TRBV25-1	once	TRBJ1-1	CASSVAGNTEAFF	TGTGCCAGCAGTGTAGCGGGGAACACTGAAGCTTTCTTT
.	TRBV18	.	TRBJ2-7	CASSVGRIDYEQYF	TGTGCCAGCTCTGTGGGGCGGATTGATTACGAGCAGTACTTC
TRBD2	TRBV19	.	TRBJ2-2	CASRRGLAGPNTGELFF	TGTGCCAGTAGGCGGGGCCTAGCGGGTCCTAACACCGGGGAGCTGTTTTTT
.	TRBV6-1	.	TRBJ2-7	CASTPRLGYEQYF	TGTGCCAGCACCCCCCGTTTGGGCTACGAGCAGTACTTC
.	TRBV27	.	TRBJ1-2	CASSLTQATNYGYTF	TGTGCCAGCAGTTTGACCCAGGCCACTAACTATGGCTACACCTTC
.	TRBV7-9	.	TRBJ1-1	CASSHARIEAFF	TGTGCCAGCAGCCACGCTAGGATTGAAGCTTTCTTT
TRBD1	TRBV4-1	.	TRBJ2-1	CASSQKTGFYNEQFF	TGCGCCAGCAGCCAAAAGACAGGGTTTTACAATGAGCAGTTCTTC
TRBD1	TRBV4-3	few	TRBJ2-7	CASSPSWDSVYEQYF	TGCGCCAGCAGCCCGTCATGGGACAGCGTCTACGAGCAGTACTTC
TRBD1	TRBV11-2	.	TRBJ1-6	CATNPRRGNSPLHF	TGTGCCACCAACCCCCGCAGGGGGAATTCACCCCTCCACTTT
TRBD2	TRBV7-2	.	TRBJ2-2	CASSFGTSEGNTGELFF	TGTGCCAGCAGCTTTGGGACTAGCGAGGGAAACACCGGGGAGCTGTTTTTT
TRBD1	TRBV6-4	.	TRBJ2-1	CASSGTGGAYNEQFF	TGTGCCAGCAGCGGGACAGGGGGTGCCTACAATGAGCAGTTCTTC
TRBD1	TRBV4-1	.	TRBJ2-7	CASSQPGQGAWEQYF	TGCGCCAGCAGCCAACCCGGACAGGGGGCGTGGGAGCAGTACTTC
.	TRBV21-1	.	TRBJ1-5	CASSISQDSGQRRRLSGQPQHF	TGTGCCAGCAGCATATCCCAGGATTCGGGACAGAGAAGGCGTCTCTCTGGTCAGCCCCAGCATTTT
.	TRBV19	.	TRBJ1-1	CASSHRVLGPNTEAFF	TGTGCCAGTAGCCATCGAGTTCTTGGGCCGAACACTGAAGCTTTCTTT
.	TRBV5-1	.	TRBJ1-2	CASSLAVFNYGYTF	TGCGCCAGCAGCTTGGCCGTTTTTAACTATGGCTACACCTTC
.	TRBV7-6	.	TRBJ2-7	CASSLALVQTYEQYF	TGTGCCAGCAGCTTAGCCCTGGTACAGACCTACGAGCAGTACTTC
TRBD2	TRBV5-4	.	TRBJ2-7	CASSSGGEKREFYEQYF	TGTGCCAGCAGCTCCGGGGGGGAAAAGCGGGAGTTTTACGAGCAGTACTTC
.	TRBV18	.	TRBJ2-2	CASCGLPNTGELFF	TGTGCCAGCTGTGGACTCCCGAACACCGGGGAGCTGTTTTTT
.	TRBV10-3	.	TRBJ2-7	CAIGAGDLYEQYF	TGTGCCATCGGGGCAGGGGATCTCTACGAGCAGTACTTC
.	TRBV10-3	once	TRBJ2-3	CAISDQGADTQYF	TGTGCCATCAGTGACCAGGGTGCAGATACGCAGTATTTT
TRBD2	TRBV6-6	.	TRBJ2-7	CASRASGEAYEQYF	TGTGCCAGCAGGGCAAGCGGGGAAGCCTACGAGCAGTACTTC
.	TRBV7-9	.	TRBJ2-7	CASSFSDEQYF	TGTGCCAGCAGCTTCTCGGACGAGCAGTACTTC
.	TRBV5-1	.	TRBJ2-1	CASSLAGALYNEQFF	TGCGCCAGCAGCTTGGCAGGGGCCCTTTACAATGAGCAGTTCTTC
.	TRBV4-2	.	TRBJ2-7	CASSQDSGGQEQYF	TGTGCCAGCAGCCAGGACTCAGGGGGGCAGGAGCAGTACTTC
.	TRBV28	.	TRBJ1-6	CASSLGGRSYNSPLHF	TGTGCCAGCAGTTTAGGCGGGCGGTCCTATAATTCACCCCTCCACTTT
TRBD1	TRBV6-5	once	TRBJ1-2	CASSPWTGLNYGYTF	TGTGCCAGCAGTCCTTGGACAGGACTCAACTATGGCTACACCTTC
.	TRBV15	.	TRBJ2-6	CATSREIQGSGANVLTF	TGTGCCACCAGCAGAGAAATACAGGGCTCTGGGGCCAACGTCCTGACTTTC
.	TRBV7-2	.	TRBJ1-5	CASSLGSGSNQPQHF	TGTGCCAGCAGTTTAGGCTCGGGGAGCAATCAGCCCCAGCATTTT
TRBD1	TRBV7-3	.	TRBJ2-1	CASSPGTGYNEQFF	TGTGCCAGCAGCCCCGGGACAGGGTACAATGAGCAGTTCTTC
.	TRBV5-1	.	TRBJ2-5	CASSLTGNQGTQYF	TGCGCCAGCAGCCTTACAGGGAACCAAGGGACCCAGTACTTC
.	TRBV4-1	.	TRBJ2-7	CASSQEAQASDEQYF	TGCGCCAGCAGCCAAGAGGCTCAGGCTAGCGACGAGCAGTACTTC
.	TRBV6-5	.	TRBJ1-4	CASSPSVRLFF	TGTGCCAGCAGCCCCAGTGTGCGGCTGTTTTTT
TRBD1	TRBV7-2	.	TRBJ2-5	CASSPGQGREQYF	TGTGCCAGCAGCCCAGGACAGGGGAGGGAGCAGTACTTC
.	TRBV28	once	TRBJ1-2	CAIGGSYGYTF	TGTGCCATCGGGGGTTCCTATGGCTACACCTTC
.	TRBV28	.	TRBJ1-5	CASSFEGSVEPQHF	TGTGCCAGCAGTTTTGAAGGGAGTGTAGAGCCCCAGCATTTT
TRBD1	TRBV29-1	few	TRBJ1-1	CSVRQGEAFF	TGCAGCGTTAGACAGGGGGAAGCTTTCTTT
TRBD1	TRBV18	.	TRBJ1-1	CASSPTGRQGTEAFF	TGTGCCAGCTCACCTACCGGTAGACAGGGCACTGAAGCTTTCTTT
.	TRBV13	.	TRBJ2-4	CASSFTGEAKNIQYF	TGTGCCAGCAGCTTCACGGGGGAAGCCAAAAACATTCAGTACTTC
TRBD1	TRBV15	.	TRBJ1-4	CATSSGTGDLEKLFF	TGTGCCACCAGCAGCGGGACAGGGGATCTTGAAAAACTGTTTTTT
.	TRBV5-4	.	TRBJ2-7	CASSSDFLREQYF	TGTGCCAGCAGCTCGGACTTCCTTCGCGAGCAGTACTTC
.	TRBV5-1	.	TRBJ1-1	CASSLASQANTEAFF	TGCGCCAGCAGCTTGGCTAGCCAGGCGAACACTGAAGCTTTCTTT
.	TRBV7-2	.	TRBJ2-3	CASSLSADTQYF	TGTGCCAGCAGCTTGTCCGCAGATACGCAGTATTTT
.	TRBV6-6	.	TRBJ2-5	CASRQPGQQETQYF	TGTGCCAGCAGACAACCGGGACAACAAGAGACCCAGTACTTC
TRBD1	TRBV19	.	TRBJ2-6	CASSGRDRGSGANVLTF	TGTGCCAGTAGTGGCCGGGACAGAGGCTCTGGGGCCAACGTCCTGACTTTC
TRBD1	TRBV28	.	TRBJ1-5	CASSLWVGTGGNQPQHF	TGTGCCAGCAGTTTATGGGTAGGGACAGGGGGAAATCAGCCCCAGCATTTT
.	TRBV7-2	.	TRBJ1-5	CASSSDGEVSNQPQHF	TGTGCCAGCAGCTCCGACGGGGAAGTCTCCAATCAGCCCCAGCATTTT
.	TRBV6-1	.	TRBJ2-3	CASSNRRGPTDTQYF	TGTGCCAGCAGTAATAGGCGGGGGCCCACAGATACGCAGTATTTT
TRBD1	TRBV6-1	.	TRBJ1-2	CASSVATGDYGYTF	TGTGCCAGCAGCGTCGCGACAGGGGACTATGGCTACACCTTC